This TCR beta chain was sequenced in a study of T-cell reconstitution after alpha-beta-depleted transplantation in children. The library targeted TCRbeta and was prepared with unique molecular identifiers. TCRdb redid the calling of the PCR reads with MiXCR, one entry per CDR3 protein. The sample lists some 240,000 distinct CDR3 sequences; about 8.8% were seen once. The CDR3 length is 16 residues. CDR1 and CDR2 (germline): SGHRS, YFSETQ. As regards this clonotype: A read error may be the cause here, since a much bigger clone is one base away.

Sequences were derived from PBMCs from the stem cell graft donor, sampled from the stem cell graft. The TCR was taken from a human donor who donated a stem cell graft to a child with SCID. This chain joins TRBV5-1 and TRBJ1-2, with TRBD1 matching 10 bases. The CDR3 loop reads CASSLFPGTGDYGYPF. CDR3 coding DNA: TGCGCCAGCAGCTTGTTCCCAGGGACAGGGGACTATGGCTACCCCTTC.